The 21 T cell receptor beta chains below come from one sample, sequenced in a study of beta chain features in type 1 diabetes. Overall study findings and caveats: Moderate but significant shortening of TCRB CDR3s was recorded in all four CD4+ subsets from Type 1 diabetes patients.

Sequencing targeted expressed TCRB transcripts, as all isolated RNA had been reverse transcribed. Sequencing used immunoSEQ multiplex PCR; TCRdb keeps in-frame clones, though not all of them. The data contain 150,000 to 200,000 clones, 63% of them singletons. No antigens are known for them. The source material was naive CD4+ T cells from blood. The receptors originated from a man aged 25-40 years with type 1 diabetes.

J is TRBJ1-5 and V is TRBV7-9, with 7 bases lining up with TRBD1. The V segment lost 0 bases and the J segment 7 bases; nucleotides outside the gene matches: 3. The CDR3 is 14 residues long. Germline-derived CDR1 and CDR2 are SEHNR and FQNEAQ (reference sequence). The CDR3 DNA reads TGTGCCAGCAGCTTAGCAGGGGGCGGCCAGCCCCAGCATTTT. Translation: CASSLAGGGQPQHF.

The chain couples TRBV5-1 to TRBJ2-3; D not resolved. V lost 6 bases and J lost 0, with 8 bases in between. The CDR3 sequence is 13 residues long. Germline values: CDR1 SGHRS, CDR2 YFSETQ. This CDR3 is CASNEASTDTQYF. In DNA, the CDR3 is TGCGCCAGCAACGAGGCTAGCACAGATACGCAGTATTTT.

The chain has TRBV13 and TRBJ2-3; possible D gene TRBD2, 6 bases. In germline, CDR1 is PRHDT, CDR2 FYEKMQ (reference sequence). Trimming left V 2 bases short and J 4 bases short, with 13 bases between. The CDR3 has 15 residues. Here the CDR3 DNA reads TGTGCCAGCAGCTTAAACCCTCTAGCGTCAGATACGCAGTATTTT. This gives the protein CASSLNPLASDTQYF. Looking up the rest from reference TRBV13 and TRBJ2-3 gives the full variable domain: AAGVIQSPRHLIKEKRETATLKCYPIPRHDTVYWYQQGPGQDPQFLISFYEKMQSDKGSIPDRFSAQQFSDYHSELNMSSLELGDSALYFCASSLNPLASDTQYFGPGTRLTVL.

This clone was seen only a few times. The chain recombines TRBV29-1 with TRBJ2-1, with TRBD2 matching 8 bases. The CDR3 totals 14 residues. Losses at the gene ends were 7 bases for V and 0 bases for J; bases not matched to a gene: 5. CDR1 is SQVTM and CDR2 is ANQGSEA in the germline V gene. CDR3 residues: CSAQRGSSYNEQFF. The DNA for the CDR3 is TGCAGCGCCCAGCGGGGGAGCTCCTACAATGAGCAGTTCTTC.

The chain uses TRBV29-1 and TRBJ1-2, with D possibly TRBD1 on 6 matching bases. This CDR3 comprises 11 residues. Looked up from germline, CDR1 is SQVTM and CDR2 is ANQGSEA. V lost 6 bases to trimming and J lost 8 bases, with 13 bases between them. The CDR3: CSVSGAEGYTF. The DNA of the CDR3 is TGCAGCGTCTCAGGGGCTGAGGGCTACACCTTC.

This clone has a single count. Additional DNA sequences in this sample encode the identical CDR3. The chain's CDR3 is CSVGASYEQYF. CDR3 bases: TGCAGCGTTGGGGCGAGCTACGAGCAGTACTTC. V usage is TRBV29-1 and J usage is TRBJ2-7; D is uncertain. Trimming left V 4 bases short and J 3 bases short, with 7 bases between. CDR1 and CDR2 (germline): SQVTM, ANQGSEA. The CDR3 spans 11 residues.

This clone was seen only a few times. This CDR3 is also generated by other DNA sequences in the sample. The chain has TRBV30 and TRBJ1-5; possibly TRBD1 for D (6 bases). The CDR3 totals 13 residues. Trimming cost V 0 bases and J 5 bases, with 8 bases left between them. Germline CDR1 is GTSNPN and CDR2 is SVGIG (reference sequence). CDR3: CAWSVAGDQPQHF. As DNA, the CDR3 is TGTGCCTGGAGTGTGGCAGGGGATCAGCCCCAGCATTTT.

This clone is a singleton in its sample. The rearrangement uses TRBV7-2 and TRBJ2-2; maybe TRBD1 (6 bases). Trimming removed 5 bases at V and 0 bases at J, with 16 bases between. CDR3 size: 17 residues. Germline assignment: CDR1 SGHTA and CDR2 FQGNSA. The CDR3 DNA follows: TGTGCCAGCAGCCTAAGAACCGGGACATCGAACACCGGGGAGCTGTTTTTT. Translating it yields CASSLRTGTSNTGELFF.

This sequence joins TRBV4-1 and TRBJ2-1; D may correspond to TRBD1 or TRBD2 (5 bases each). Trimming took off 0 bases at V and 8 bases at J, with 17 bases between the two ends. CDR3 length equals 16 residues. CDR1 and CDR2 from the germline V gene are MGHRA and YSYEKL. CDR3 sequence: CASSQDSGQGEYEQFF. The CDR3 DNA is TGCGCCAGCAGCCAAGATTCCGGGCAGGGAGAATATGAGCAGTTCTTC.

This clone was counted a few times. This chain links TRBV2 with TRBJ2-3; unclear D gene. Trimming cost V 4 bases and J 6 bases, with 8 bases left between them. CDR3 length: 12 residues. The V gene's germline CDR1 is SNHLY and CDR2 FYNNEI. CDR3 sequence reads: CASSGQLDTQYF. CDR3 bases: TGTGCCAGCAGTGGACAATTGGATACGCAGTATTTT.

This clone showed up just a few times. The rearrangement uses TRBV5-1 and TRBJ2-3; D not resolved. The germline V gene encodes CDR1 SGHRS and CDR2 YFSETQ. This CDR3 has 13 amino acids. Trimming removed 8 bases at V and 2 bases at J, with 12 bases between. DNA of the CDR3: TGCGCCAGTGGGTCGGTCCCCACAGATACGCAGTATTTT. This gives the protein CASGSVPTDTQYF.

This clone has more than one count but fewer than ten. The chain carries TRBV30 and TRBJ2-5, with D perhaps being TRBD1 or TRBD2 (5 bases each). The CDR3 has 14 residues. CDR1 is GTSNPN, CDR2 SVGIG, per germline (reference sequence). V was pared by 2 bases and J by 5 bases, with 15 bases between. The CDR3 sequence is CAWSLMGVRETQYF. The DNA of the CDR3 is TGTGCCTGGAGTTTGATGGGGGTGAGGGAGACCCAGTACTTC.

CDR3 coding DNA: TGCGCCAGCAGCCAAGATACAGTCCTCTCCTACAATGAGCAGTTCTTC. Its protein is CASSQDTVLSYNEQFF. The chain combines TRBV4-3 with TRBJ2-1; D ambiguous. V lost 0 bases, J lost 0 bases, and 9 bases lay in between. The germline V gene encodes CDR1 LGHNA and CDR2 YSLEER. The CDR3 consists of 16 residues.

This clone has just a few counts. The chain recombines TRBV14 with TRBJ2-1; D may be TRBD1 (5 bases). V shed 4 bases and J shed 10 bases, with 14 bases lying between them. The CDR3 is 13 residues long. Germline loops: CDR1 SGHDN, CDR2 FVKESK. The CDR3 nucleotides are TGTGCCAGCAGCCGGGGAAAGACAGTGGAGCAGTTCTTC. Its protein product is CASSRGKTVEQFF.

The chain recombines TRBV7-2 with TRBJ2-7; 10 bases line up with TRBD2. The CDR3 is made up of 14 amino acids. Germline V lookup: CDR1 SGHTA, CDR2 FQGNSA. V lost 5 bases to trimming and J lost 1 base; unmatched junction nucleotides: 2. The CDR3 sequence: CASSGLAVSYEQYF. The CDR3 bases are TGTGCCAGCAGCGGACTAGCGGTTTCCTACGAGCAGTACTTC.

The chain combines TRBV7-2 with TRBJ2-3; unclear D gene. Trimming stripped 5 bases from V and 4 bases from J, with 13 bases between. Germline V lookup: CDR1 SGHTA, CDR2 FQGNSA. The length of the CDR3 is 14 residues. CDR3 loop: CASSIGIGADTQYF. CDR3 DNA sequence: TGTGCCAGCAGCATAGGGATTGGAGCAGATACGCAGTATTTT.

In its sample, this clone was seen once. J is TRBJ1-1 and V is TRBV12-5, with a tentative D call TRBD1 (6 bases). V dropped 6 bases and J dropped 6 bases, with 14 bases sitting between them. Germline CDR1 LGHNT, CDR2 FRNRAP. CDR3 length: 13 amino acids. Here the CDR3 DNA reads TGTGCTAGTGGCCACCTCGGGGGCTCTGAAGCTTTCTTT. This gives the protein CASGHLGGSEAFF.

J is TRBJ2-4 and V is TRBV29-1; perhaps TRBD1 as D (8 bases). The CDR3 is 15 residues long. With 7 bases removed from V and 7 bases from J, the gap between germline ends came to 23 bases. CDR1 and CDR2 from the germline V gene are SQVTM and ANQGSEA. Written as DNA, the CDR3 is TGCAGCGGGGGACTCAAAGACAGGGGAGGGAACATTCAGTACTTC. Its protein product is CSGGLKDRGGNIQYF.

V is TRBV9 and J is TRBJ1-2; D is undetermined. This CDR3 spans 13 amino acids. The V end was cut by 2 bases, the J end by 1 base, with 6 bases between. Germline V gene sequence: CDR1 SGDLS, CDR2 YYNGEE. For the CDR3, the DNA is TGTGCCAGCAGCGTCAAAAGTAACTATGGCTACACCTTC. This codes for CASSVKSNYGYTF.

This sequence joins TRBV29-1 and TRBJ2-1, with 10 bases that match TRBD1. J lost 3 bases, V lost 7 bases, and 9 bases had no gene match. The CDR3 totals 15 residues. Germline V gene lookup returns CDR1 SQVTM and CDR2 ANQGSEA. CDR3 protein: CSGGTGVRFYNEQFF. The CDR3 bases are TGCAGCGGCGGGACAGGGGTCCGCTTCTACAATGAGCAGTTCTTC.

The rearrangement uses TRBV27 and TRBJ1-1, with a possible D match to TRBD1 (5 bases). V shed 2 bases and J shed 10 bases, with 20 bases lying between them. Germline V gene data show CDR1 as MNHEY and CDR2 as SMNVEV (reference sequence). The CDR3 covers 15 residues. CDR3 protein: CASSLVPSGTWPAFF. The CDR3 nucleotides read TGTGCCAGCAGTTTAGTCCCGAGTGGGACGTGGCCAGCTTTCTTT.